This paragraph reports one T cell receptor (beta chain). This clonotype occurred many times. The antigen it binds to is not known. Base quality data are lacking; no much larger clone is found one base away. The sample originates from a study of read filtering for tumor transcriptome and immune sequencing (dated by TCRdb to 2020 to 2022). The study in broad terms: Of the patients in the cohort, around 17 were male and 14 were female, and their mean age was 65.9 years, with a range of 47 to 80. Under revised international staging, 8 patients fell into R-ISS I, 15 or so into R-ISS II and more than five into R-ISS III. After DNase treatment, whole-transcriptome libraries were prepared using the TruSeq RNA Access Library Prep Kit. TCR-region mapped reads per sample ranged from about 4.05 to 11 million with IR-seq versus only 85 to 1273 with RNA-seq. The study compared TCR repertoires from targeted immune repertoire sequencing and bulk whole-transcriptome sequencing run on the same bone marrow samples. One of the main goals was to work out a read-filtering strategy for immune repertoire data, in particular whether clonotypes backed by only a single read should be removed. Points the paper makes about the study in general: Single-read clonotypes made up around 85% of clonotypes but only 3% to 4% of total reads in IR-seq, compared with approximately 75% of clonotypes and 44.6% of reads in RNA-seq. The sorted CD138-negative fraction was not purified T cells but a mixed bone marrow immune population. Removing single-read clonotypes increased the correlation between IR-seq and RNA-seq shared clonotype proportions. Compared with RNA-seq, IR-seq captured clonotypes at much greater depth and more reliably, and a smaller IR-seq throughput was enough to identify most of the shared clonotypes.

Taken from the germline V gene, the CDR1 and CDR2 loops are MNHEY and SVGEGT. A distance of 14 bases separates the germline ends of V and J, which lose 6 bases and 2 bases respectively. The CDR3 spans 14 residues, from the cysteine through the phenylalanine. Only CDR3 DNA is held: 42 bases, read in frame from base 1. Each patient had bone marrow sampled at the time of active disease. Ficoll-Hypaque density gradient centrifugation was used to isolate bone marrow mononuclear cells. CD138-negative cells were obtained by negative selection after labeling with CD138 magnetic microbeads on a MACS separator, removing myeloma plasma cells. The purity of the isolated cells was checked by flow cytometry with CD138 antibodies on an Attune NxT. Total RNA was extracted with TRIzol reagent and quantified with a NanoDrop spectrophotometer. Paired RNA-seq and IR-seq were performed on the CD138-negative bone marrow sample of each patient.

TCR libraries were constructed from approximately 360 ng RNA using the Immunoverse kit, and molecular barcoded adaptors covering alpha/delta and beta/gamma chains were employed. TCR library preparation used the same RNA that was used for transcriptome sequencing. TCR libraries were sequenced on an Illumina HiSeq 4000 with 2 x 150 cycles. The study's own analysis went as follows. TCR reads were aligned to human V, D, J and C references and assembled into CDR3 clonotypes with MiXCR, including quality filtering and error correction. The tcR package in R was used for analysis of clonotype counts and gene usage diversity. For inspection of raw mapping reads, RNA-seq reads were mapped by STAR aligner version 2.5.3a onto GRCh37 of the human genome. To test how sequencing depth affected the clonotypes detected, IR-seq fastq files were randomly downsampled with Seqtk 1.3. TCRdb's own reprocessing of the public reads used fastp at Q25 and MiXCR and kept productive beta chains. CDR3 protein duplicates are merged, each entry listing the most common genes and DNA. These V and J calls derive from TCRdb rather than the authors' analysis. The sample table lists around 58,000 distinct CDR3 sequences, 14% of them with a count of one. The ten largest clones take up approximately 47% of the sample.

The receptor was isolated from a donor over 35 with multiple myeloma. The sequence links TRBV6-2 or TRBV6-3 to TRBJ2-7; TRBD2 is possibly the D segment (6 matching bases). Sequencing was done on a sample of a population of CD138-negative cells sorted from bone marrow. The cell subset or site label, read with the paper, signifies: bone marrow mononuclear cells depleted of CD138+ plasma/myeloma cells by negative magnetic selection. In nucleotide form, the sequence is TGTGCCAGCAGCTACGCGGGGAACACCTACGAGCAGTACTTC. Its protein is CASSYAGNTYEQYF.